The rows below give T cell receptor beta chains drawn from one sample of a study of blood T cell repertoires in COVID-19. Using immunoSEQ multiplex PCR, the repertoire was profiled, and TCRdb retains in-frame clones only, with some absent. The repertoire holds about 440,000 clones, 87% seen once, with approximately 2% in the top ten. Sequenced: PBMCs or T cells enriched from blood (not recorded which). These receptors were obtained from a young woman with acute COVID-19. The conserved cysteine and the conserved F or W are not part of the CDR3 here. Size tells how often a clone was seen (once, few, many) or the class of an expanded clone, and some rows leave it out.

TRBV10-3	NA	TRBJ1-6	AISDRERSPLH
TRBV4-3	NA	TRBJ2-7	ASSVGTGRYEQY
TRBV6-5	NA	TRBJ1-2	ASLLDRNYGYT
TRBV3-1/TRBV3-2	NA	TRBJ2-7	ASSSGTSGGTYEQY
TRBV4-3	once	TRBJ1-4	ASSYRGREDEKLF
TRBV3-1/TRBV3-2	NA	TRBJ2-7	ASSQLSGQGQY
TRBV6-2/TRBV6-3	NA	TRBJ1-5	ASSYGRGWAQH
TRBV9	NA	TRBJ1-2	ASSVAPLRGYT
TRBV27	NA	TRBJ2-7	ASSFSVAGDYEQY
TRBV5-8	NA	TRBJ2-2	ASSLTGGELF
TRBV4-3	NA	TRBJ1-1	ASSQEPEVNTEAF
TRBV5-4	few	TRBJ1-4	ASSGGLATNEKLF
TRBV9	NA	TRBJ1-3	ASSVEPNNRAGNTIY
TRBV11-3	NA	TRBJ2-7	ASSLVAGNEQY
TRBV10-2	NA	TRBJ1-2	ASRDRGDYGYT
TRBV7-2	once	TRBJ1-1	ASSLLMNTEAF
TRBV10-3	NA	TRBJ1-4	AISESQNEKLF
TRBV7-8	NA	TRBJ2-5	ASSLSLLAGGRKETQY
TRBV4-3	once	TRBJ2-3	ASSQDRTGQADTQY
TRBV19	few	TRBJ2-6	ASSPLGQSFSGANVLT
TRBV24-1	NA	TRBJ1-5	ATSDFGHNQPQH
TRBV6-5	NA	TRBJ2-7	ASKNLSDRTYEQY
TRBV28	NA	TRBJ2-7	ASSLAAVYEQY
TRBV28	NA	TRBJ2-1	ASRTDRNEQF
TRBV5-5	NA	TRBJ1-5	ASSLAEAYSNQPQH
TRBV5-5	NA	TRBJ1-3	ASSSVTGTYGNTIY
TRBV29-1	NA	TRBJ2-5	SVGAGETQY
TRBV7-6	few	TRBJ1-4	ASSLGQSTNEKLF
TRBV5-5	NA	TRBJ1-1	ASNPGMNTEAF
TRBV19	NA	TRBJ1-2	ASSSGTGVGYT
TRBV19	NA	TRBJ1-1	ASRLGHLMNTEAF
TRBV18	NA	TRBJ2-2	ASSPIGTANTGELF
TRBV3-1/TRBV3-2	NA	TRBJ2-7	ASSQHGTGAYEQY
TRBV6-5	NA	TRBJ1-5	ASRWTDSNQPQH
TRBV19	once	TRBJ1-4	ASGRGRGEKLF
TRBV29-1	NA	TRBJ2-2	SVVYAGGQNTGELF
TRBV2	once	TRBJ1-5	ASSDTVGRGDHSNQPQH
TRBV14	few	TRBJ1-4	ASSRGANEKLF
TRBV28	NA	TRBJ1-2	ASSPSTGDYGYT
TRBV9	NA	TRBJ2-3	ASSLTGLADTQY
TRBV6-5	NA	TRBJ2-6	ASTIEVSGANVLT
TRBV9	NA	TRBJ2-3	ASSVGGTDTQY